The clone carrying this TCR beta chain showed up just once. The target antigen is unknown. The entry originates in a study of shared clonotypes between healthy human individuals. Study-level background: There were three CD4 naive, three CD4 memory, two CD8 naive and one CD8 memory plates per donor.

This CDR3 comprises 15 residues. Unmatched junction bases numbered 8, after V lost 4 bases and J lost 7 bases. CDR1 SGDLS and CDR2 YYNGEE come from the germline V gene. TCRdb's copy holds only in-frame clones and misses some; the assay was immunoSEQ multiplex PCR. The repertoire includes over 2,000,000 clones, about 94% of them detected once, and approximately 1.7% sits in the top ten. Naive CD8 isolation took CD45RO-negative cells positively selected for CCR7 and excluded terminally differentiated effector memory CD45RA+ cells. Regarding the study as a whole: Read depth was anticipated to influence clonotype sharing among donors.

Sequencing used naive CD8+ T cells from PBMCs. This receptor was taken from a man between 18 and 35 years old in good health. Some clones in this sample may be carry-over from other donors' samples. The J gene is TRBJ1-4, the V gene TRBV9; 9 bases align to TRBD1. In DNA, the CDR3 is TGTGCCAGCAGCACCCACAGGGGGCCGGGTGAAAAACTGTTTTTT. Translated: CASSTHRGPGEKLFF.